This T cell receptor (beta chain) was observed in a study of long-term antiretroviral therapy in people with HIV. General study results and limits: Upon ART, diversity increased but remained lower than transplant donor controls. Among HIV repertoires, CDR3 length ranges were narrower than those of controls. Pre-ART expanded clones dominated the repertoire at every time point.

At survey level, the immunoSEQ assay was run in its v3.0 version. Clones were read by immunoSEQ multiplex PCR, and TCRdb kept only the in-frame ones, dropping some. The sample yields around 25,000 clones, around 88% seen once. About this clone: What it binds is unknown.

This clonotype originated in a man in his thirties or forties with HIV. The starting material was unsorted PBMCs, obtained roughly 4.5 years after starting antiretroviral therapy.

CDR3 DNA sequence: TGTGCCAGCAGCTTTCTAGTTTCGTCCTACGAGCAGTACTTC. Amino acids: CASSFLVSSYEQYF. The chain links TRBV7-9 to TRBJ2-7, with D unresolved. The CDR3 has 14 residues. Per the germline V gene, CDR1 is SEHNR and CDR2 is FQNEAQ (reference sequence). V gave up 3 bases and J gave up 1 base, with 10 bases separating them.